The 29 T cell receptor beta chains below all came from one sample that was sequenced in a study of PD-L1 blockade in urothelial cancer. The assay was immunoSEQ multiplex PCR, and TCRdb's table has in-frame clones only and misses some. The data show about 43,000 clones, more than 75% seen once. The source was PBMCs, collected around atezolizumab (anti-PD-L1) treatment. These receptors were obtained from an older woman with urothelial cancer.

This clone was seen only a few times. The CDR3: CATSTGQGGYGYTF. In nucleotides, the CDR3 is TGTGCCACCAGCACCGGACAGGGCGGCTATGGCTACACCTTC. This chain joins TRBV15 and TRBJ1-2, with TRBD1 matching 8 bases. In germline, CDR1 is LNHNV, CDR2 YYDKDF (reference sequence). J was trimmed by 4 bases and V by 4 bases; bases with no gene match: 5. The CDR3 runs 14 residues. The whole variable domain, filled in from reference TRBV15 and TRBJ1-2, reads DAMVIQNPRYQVTQFGKPVTLSCSQTLNHNVMYWYQQKSSQAPKLLFHYYDKDFNNEADTPDNFQSRRPNTSFCFLDIRSPGLGDTAMYLCATSTGQGGYGYTFGSGTRLTVV.

This clone was counted only a few times. The chain has TRBV19 and TRBJ1-3; D remains ambiguous. This CDR3 spans 12 amino acids. Trimming left V 5 bases short and J 4 bases short, with 6 bases between. The germline V gene has CDR1 LNHDA and CDR2 SQIVND (reference sequence). Written as DNA, the CDR3 is TGTGCCAGTAGTCCAGAAGGAAACACCATATATTTT. This gives the protein CASSPEGNTIYF.

The V call is TRBV19, the J call TRBJ2-3; D is perhaps TRBD2 (6 bases). V was trimmed by 3 bases and J by 3 bases, leaving 13 bases between them. The CDR3 runs to 15 residues. Looked up from germline, CDR1 is LNHDA and CDR2 is SQIVND (reference sequence). The CDR3: CASSIGNSGTDTQYF. CDR3 in DNA: TGTGCCAGTAGTATTGGGAATAGCGGAACAGATACGCAGTATTTT.

This clone was detected only once. This chain links TRBV28 with TRBJ2-2; tentatively, D is TRBD2 (6 bases). Trimming shortened V by 5 bases and J by 6 bases, and 10 bases separated the two germline ends. Germline CDR1 reads MDHEN; CDR2 reads SYDVKM. The CDR3 has 13 amino acids. The CDR3 DNA reads as TGTGCCAGCAGTCCGGACTACGCCGGGGAGCTGTTTTTT. Translation: CASSPDYAGELFF.

The chain is built from TRBV4-3 and TRBJ2-7; the match to TRBD2 covers 10 bases. CDR1 LGHNA and CDR2 YSLEER come from the germline V gene. Losses at the gene ends were 0 bases for V and 3 bases for J; bases not matched to a gene: 2. The length of the CDR3 is 15 residues. CDR3 protein: CASSQDTSGVYEQYF. The CDR3 DNA reads TGCGCCAGCAGCCAAGATACTAGCGGGGTCTACGAGCAGTACTTC.

This clone was seen a few times. The chain has TRBV28 and TRBJ1-2, with TRBD1 as a possible D gene (5 bases). The CDR3 has 12 amino acids. Germline lookup yields CDR1 MDHEN and CDR2 SYDVKM. The CDR3 here is CASTWGGYGYTF. The CDR3 bases are TGTGCTTCCACTTGGGGGGGCTATGGCTACACCTTC.

This chain joins TRBV11-2 and TRBJ2-7; no clear D gene. Germline assignment: CDR1 SGHAT and CDR2 FQNNGV. The CDR3 is 14 amino acids. V gave up 3 bases and J gave up 1 base, with 10 bases separating them. DNA of the CDR3: TGTGCCAGCAGCTTCCCCTTCGAGTCCTACGAGCAGTACTTC. Translation: CASSFPFESYEQYF.

V usage is TRBV19 and J usage is TRBJ2-1, with D perhaps matching TRBD2 (6 bases). Deletions cut 0 bases from V and 0 bases from J, with 15 bases between. The length of the CDR3 is 18 residues. Germline CDR1 and CDR2: LNHDA and SQIVND (reference sequence). In nucleotides, the CDR3 is TGTGCCAGTAGTATAGATTTAGAAACGGGGGACTCCTACAATGAGCAGTTCTTC. It encodes CASSIDLETGDSYNEQFF.

The V and J genes are TRBV2 and TRBJ1-2, with 7 positions matching TRBD1. This CDR3 contains 14 residues. V dropped 5 bases and J dropped 1; count of bases not matched to a gene: 4. The germline V gene encodes CDR1 SNHLY and CDR2 FYNNEI. The CDR3 DNA reads TGTGCCAGCAGTTCCAGGGGGTATAACTATGGCTACACCTTC. Its protein product is CASSSRGYNYGYTF.

The chain combines TRBV19 with TRBJ2-3, with no clear D. CDR3 length: 14 residues. Per the germline V gene, CDR1 is LNHDA and CDR2 is SQIVND (reference sequence). Trimming cost V 3 bases and J 4 bases, with 11 bases left between them. CDR3 residues: CASSMMISADTQYF. DNA for the CDR3: TGTGCCAGTAGTATGATGATTAGTGCAGATACGCAGTATTTT.

This clone has only one observation. This sequence joins TRBV7-2 and TRBJ2-7; 7 nucleotides agree with TRBD1. The length of the CDR3 is 15 residues. J lost 1 base, V lost 2 bases, and 5 bases had no gene match. Germline CDR1 and CDR2: SGHTA and FQGNSA. CDR3 amino acids: CASSLRGPASYEQYF. The DNA of the CDR3 is TGTGCCAGCAGCTTAAGGGGGCCGGCTTCCTACGAGCAGTACTTC. Based on the CDR3 plus reference TRBV7-2 and TRBJ2-7, the full variable domain is GAGVSQSPSNKVTEKGKDVELRCDPISGHTALYWYRQSLGQGLEFLIYFQGNSAPDKSGLPSDRFSAERTGGSVSTLTIQRTQQEDSAVYLCASSLRGPASYEQYFGPGTRLTVT.

J is TRBJ1-2 and V is TRBV27, with D maybe TRBD1 (6 bases). The length of the CDR3 is 16 residues. The germline V gene has CDR1 MNHEY and CDR2 SMNVEV (reference sequence). Trimming took off 0 bases at V and 2 bases at J, with 13 bases between the two ends. DNA of the CDR3: TGTGCCAGCAGTTTATCGTTTCGGGGGGCAAACTATGGCTACACCTTC. It translates to CASSLSFRGANYGYTF.

The V call is TRBV10-3, the J call TRBJ2-5; D call uncertain. CDR1 and CDR2 from the germline V gene are ENHRY and SYGVKD. This CDR3 has 12 amino acids. With 2 bases removed from V and 5 bases from J, the gap between germline ends came to 6 bases. This chain's CDR3 is CAISEIRETQYF. CDR3 bases: TGTGCCATCAGTGAGATTCGGGAGACCCAGTACTTC.

This clone was observed a single time. The sample carries other DNA sequences with the same CDR3. The chain uses TRBV6-5 and TRBJ2-1; D not resolved. V was pared by 2 bases and J by 4 bases, with 6 bases between. The germline CDR1 and CDR2 sequences are MNHEY and SVGAGI. This CDR3 spans 13 amino acids. The CDR3 sequence: CASSYAGYNEQFF. CDR3 bases: TGTGCCAGCAGTTACGCCGGGTACAATGAGCAGTTCTTC.

The rearrangement uses TRBV6-1 and TRBJ1-1; D may be TRBD1 (5 bases). The CDR3 is made up of 13 amino acids. CDR1 is MNHNS, CDR2 SASEGT, per germline. Trimming cost V 6 bases and J 6 bases, with 14 bases left between them. The DNA of the CDR3 is TGTGCCAGCAGGGGTCACCTAGGGGCTGAAGCTTTCTTT. It yields the protein CASRGHLGAEAFF.

This chain uses TRBV28 with TRBJ2-1, with 8 positions matching TRBD1. The CDR3 totals 17 residues. The trim removed 5 bases at V and 1 base at J, leaving 10 bases unmatched. Looked up from germline, CDR1 is MDHEN and CDR2 is SYDVKM. The CDR3 bases are TGTGCCAGCAGTCCACCCTCCGGGACAGGTTCCTACAATGAGCAGTTCTTC. It translates to CASSPPSGTGSYNEQFF.

This rearrangement joins TRBV27 to TRBJ1-2, with 7 bases aligning to TRBD1. J was trimmed by 2 bases and V by 6 bases; bases with no gene match: 3. CDR3 length: 13 residues. From germline, CDR1 is MNHEY and CDR2 SMNVEV (reference sequence). In DNA form, the CDR3 reads TGTGCCAGCAGCCCGGGACAGAACTATGGCTACACCTTC. Its protein is CASSPGQNYGYTF.

The V and J genes are TRBV4-3 and TRBJ2-6; D gene ambiguous. Germline V gives CDR1 LGHNA, CDR2 YSLEER. CDR3 length: 16 amino acids. V shed 0 bases and J shed 0 bases, with 6 bases lying between them. The CDR3 bases are TGCGCCAGCAGCCAAGAACTCCTCTCTGGGGCCAACGTCCTGACTTTC. Amino acids: CASSQELLSGANVLTF.

This rearrangement joins TRBV28 to TRBJ2-3, with D possibly being TRBD1 (6 bases). Germline assignment: CDR1 MDHEN and CDR2 SYDVKM. V was shortened by 5 bases and J by 0 bases, with 18 bases between the two germline ends. The CDR3 has 17 amino acids. CDR3 nucleotide sequence: TGTGCCAGCAGTGGCCCACCCGGACAGACGAGCACAGATACGCAGTATTTT. It encodes CASSGPPGQTSTDTQYF.

V gene TRBV15 combines with J gene TRBJ2-1; 7 bases fit TRBD1. Looked up from germline, CDR1 is LNHNV and CDR2 is YYDKDF (reference sequence). Trimming cost V 1 base and J 13 bases; bases outside gene matches: 7. The CDR3 is 13 amino acids. This CDR3 is CATSRGRRGIQFF. In DNA, the CDR3 is TGTGCCACCAGCAGAGGTCGCAGGGGGATACAGTTCTTC.

This clone was counted between two and nine times. The V gene is TRBV5-8, the J gene TRBJ1-2; D is unclear. Germline assignment: CDR1 SGHTS and CDR2 YDEGEE. V lost 3 bases and J 8 bases, leaving 11 bases between the germline ends. The CDR3 totals 12 residues. CDR3 loop: CASSWRRLGYTF. The CDR3 DNA follows: TGTGCCAGCAGCTGGAGGCGGCTGGGCTACACCTTC. Full variable domain (missing parts from reference TRBV5-8 and TRBJ1-2): EAGVTQSPTHLIKTRGQQATLRCSPISGHTSVYWYQQALGLGLQFLLWYDEGEERNRGNFPPRFSGRQFPNYSSELNVNALELEDSALYLCASSWRRLGYTFGSGTRLTVV.

This chain links TRBV19 with TRBJ2-1, with D possibly matching TRBD1 (6 bases). Germline CDR1 is LNHDA and CDR2 is SQIVND (reference sequence). Between the trimmed V and J ends, which lost 4 bases and 1 base, there was a span of 11 bases. This CDR3 spans 15 amino acids. The CDR3 reads CASSKGTSSYNEQFF. CDR3 coding DNA: TGTGCCAGTAGTAAGGGGACAAGTTCCTACAATGAGCAGTTCTTC.

This clone was found a few times. J is TRBJ1-1 and V is TRBV7-9; 8 bases agree with TRBD1. Germline CDR1 reads SEHNR; CDR2 reads FQNEAQ (reference sequence). Losses at the gene ends were 1 base for V and 4 bases for J; bases not matched to a gene: 2. The length of the CDR3 is 14 residues. CDR3 in amino acids: CASSLEDRVTEAFF. Here the CDR3 DNA reads TGTGCCAGCAGCTTAGAGGACAGGGTCACTGAAGCTTTCTTT.

This chain links TRBV5-1 with TRBJ2-7; 8 bases are shared with TRBD1. Trimming took 2 bases from V and 5 from J; bases not matched to a gene: 6. The CDR3 is 14 residues long. CDR1 SGHRS and CDR2 YFSETQ come from the germline V gene. The CDR3, as DNA: TGCGCCAGCAGCTTAGGACAGGGAAATCACGAGCAGTACTTC. Translated, it gives CASSLGQGNHEQYF. The full variable domain, completed using reference TRBV5-1 and TRBJ2-7, is KAGVTQTPRYLIKTRGQQVTLSCSPISGHRSVSWYQQTPGQGLQFLFEYFSETQRNKGNFPGRFSGRQFSNSRSEMNVSTLELGDSALYLCASSLGQGNHEQYFGPGTRLTVT.

V usage is TRBV19 and J usage is TRBJ2-3, with 9 bases that match TRBD1. The CDR3 is made up of 15 amino acids. CDR1 and CDR2 (germline): LNHDA, SQIVND (reference sequence). J was trimmed by 12 bases and V by 0 bases; bases with no gene match: 10. CDR3 residues: CASSIDSGQGVRQYF. The CDR3 nucleotides are TGTGCCAGTAGTATAGATTCGGGACAGGGTGTACGACAGTATTTT.

This sequence joins TRBV29-1 and TRBJ1-4, with TRBD1 matching over 7 bases. Germline V lookup: CDR1 SQVTM, CDR2 ANQGSEA. This CDR3 is built from 14 residues. V shed 4 bases, J shed 0 bases, and the junction held 2 bases outside the gene matches. As DNA, the CDR3 is TGCAGCGTTGTAGGGGGCTCAACTAATGAAAAACTGTTTTTT. It encodes CSVVGGSTNEKLFF.

The genes are TRBV5-8 and TRBJ1-1, with a possible D match to TRBD1 (6 bases). Per the germline V gene, CDR1 is SGHTS and CDR2 is YDEGEE. The germline V and J ends were trimmed by 2 bases and 4 bases, with 18 bases remaining between them. This CDR3 has 16 residues. The CDR3: CASSLNTGPQGTEAFF. CDR3 in DNA: TGTGCCAGCAGCTTAAATACAGGGCCCCAGGGCACTGAAGCTTTCTTT. Full variable domain (rest looked up from reference TRBV5-8 and TRBJ1-1): EAGVTQSPTHLIKTRGQQATLRCSPISGHTSVYWYQQALGLGLQFLLWYDEGEERNRGNFPPRFSGRQFPNYSSELNVNALELEDSALYLCASSLNTGPQGTEAFFGQGTRLTVV.

The V call is TRBV4-1, the J call TRBJ2-4, with D possibly matching TRBD1 (6 bases). The CDR3 contains 16 residues. Trimming pared 3 bases from V and 0 bases from J, leaving 12 bases between. CDR1 and CDR2 from the germline V gene are MGHRA and YSYEKL. This CDR3 reads CASSQRTAEAKNIQYF. CDR3 nucleotides: TGCGCCAGCAGCCAGAGGACAGCTGAAGCCAAAAACATTCAGTACTTC.

The chain carries TRBV13 and TRBJ2-7, with 7 bases that match TRBD1. V shed 5 bases, J shed 2 bases, and the junction held 9 bases outside the gene matches. The CDR3 sequence is 15 residues long. The V gene's germline CDR1 is PRHDT and CDR2 FYEKMQ (reference sequence). This CDR3 reads CASSATMGQPYEQYF. The CDR3 coding sequence is TGTGCCAGCAGCGCCACTATGGGACAGCCCTACGAGCAGTACTTC.